This T cell receptor beta chain was identified during a study of blood T cell repertoires in COVID-19. Study-wide context: Some COVID-19 samples were acute and others convalescent; all came from the United States, Italy and Spain.

In the authors' methods: Reference gene primer amplification gave estimated nucleated cell counts. TCRdb keeps only in-frame clones here, not all; method: immunoSEQ multiplex PCR. The V and J calls and clone size come from that table; D and trimming were worked out from the DNA. The profile shows about 360,000 clones, 75% to 90% of them singletons. CDR1 LGHNA and CDR2 YSLEER come from the germline V gene. This CDR3 contains 16 residues. Trimming removed 0 bases from V and 3 bases from J; junction bases left unmatched: 3. Sequenced input: peripheral blood. The chain joins TRBV4-3 to TRBJ2-3, with 10 bases lining up with TRBD2. The receptor comes from a woman aged 55-75 years with COVID-19, enrolled during active disease. CDR3 nucleotide sequence: TGCGCCAGCAGCCAAGAGGCTAGCGGGGGTACAGATACGCAGTATTTT. It yields the protein CASSQEASGGTDTQYF.